The clone carrying this T cell receptor (beta chain) came up many times. TCRdb processed the 5' RACE reads anew with MiXCR; each CDR3 protein has one entry. The sample lists more than 45,000 distinct CDR3 sequences; roughly 5.3% were seen once. This entry is derived from a study of early T cells in non-severe SARS-CoV-2 infection. The CDR3 runs to 14 residues. CDR1 is SQVTM and CDR2 is ANQGSEA in the germline V gene. V lost 2 bases and J 8 bases, leaving 16 bases between the germline ends. The chain has TRBV29-1 and TRBJ2-1; D is ambiguous. The TCR was taken from an adult who was a healthcare worker with PCR-confirmed SARS-CoV-2 infection or an uninfected control (not recorded which). Material for sequencing was whole blood. CDR3: CSVEPQNLVDEQFF. The CDR3 DNA reads as TGCAGCGTTGAACCCCAGAACTTGGTCGATGAGCAGTTCTTC.